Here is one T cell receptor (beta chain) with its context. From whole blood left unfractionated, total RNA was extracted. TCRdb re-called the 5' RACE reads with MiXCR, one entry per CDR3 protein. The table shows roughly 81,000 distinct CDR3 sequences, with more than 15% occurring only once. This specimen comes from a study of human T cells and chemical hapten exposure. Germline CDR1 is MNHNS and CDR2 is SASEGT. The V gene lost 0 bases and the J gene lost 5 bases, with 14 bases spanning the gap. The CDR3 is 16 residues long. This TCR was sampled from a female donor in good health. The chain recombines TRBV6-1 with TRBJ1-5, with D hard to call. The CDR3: CASSEAGPASDQPQHF. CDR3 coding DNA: TGTGCCAGCAGTGAAGCAGGCCCGGCGAGTGATCAGCCCCAGCATTTT.